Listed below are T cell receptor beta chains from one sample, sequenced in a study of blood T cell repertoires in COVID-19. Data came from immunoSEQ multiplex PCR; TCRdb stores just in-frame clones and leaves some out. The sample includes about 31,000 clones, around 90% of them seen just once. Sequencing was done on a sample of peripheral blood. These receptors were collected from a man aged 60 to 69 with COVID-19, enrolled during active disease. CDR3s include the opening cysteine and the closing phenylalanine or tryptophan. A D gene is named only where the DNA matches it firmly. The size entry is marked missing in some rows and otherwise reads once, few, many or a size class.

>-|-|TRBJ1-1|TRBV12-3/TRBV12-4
CASDGGANTEAFF
TGTGCCAGCGACGGGGGGGCGAACACTGAAGCTTTCTTT
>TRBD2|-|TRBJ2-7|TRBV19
CASSPRTSGAGNEQYF
TGTGCCAGTAGTCCGAGGACTAGCGGAGCGGGGAACGAGCAGTACTTC
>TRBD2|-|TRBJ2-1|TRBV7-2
CASSSEREPYNEQFF
TGTGCCAGCAGCTCCGAGCGGGAGCCCTACAATGAGCAGTTCTTC
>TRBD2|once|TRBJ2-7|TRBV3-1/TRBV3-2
CASSQEAGGRQYF
TGTGCCAGCAGCCAAGAAGCGGGAGGGCGGCAGTACTTC
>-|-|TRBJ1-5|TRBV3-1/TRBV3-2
CASSQDGTVNQPQHF
TGTGCCAGCAGCCAAGATGGAACAGTTAATCAGCCCCAGCATTTT
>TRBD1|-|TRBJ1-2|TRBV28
CASSLRPGGFPEGYTF
TGTGCCAGCAGTTTACGCCCAGGGGGCTTTCCCGAAGGCTACACCTTC
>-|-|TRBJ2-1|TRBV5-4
CASSLPGLADNEQFF
TGTGCCAGCAGCCTCCCGGGACTCGCTGACAATGAGCAGTTCTTC
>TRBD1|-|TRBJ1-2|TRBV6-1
CASSEGRQGVVGYTF
TGTGCCAGCAGTGAAGGGAGACAGGGGGTCGTGGGCTACACCTTC
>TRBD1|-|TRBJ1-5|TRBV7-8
CASSLVPGTGYSNQPQHF
TGTGCCAGCAGCTTAGTACCCGGGACAGGCTATAGCAATCAGCCCCAGCATTTT
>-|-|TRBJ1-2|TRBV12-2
CASRLGETLNYGYTF
TGTGCAAGTCGCTTAGGGGAGACCCTTAACTATGGCTACACCTTC
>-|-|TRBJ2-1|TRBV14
CASSSRLGKSSYNEQFF
TGTGCCAGCAGCTCCCGCCTGGGCAAGAGCTCCTACAATGAGCAGTTCTTC
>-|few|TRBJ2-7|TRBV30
CASTFGQPEFYYEQYF
TGTGCCTCAACCTTCGGACAGCCGGAATTCTACTACGAGCAGTACTTC
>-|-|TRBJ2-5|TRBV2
CASSSGQGIRETQYF
TGTGCCAGCAGTTCCGGCCAGGGGATACGAGAGACCCAGTACTTC
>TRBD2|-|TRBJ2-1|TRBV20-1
CSASTLADYNEQFF
TGCAGTGCTAGTACGCTAGCGGATTACAATGAGCAGTTCTTC
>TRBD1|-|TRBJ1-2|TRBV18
CASSPQTGSNYGYTF
TGTGCCAGCTCACCTCAGACAGGGTCCAACTATGGCTACACCTTC
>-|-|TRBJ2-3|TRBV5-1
CASSFGGAGTDTQYF
TGCGCCAGCAGCTTTGGGGGCGCGGGCACAGATACGCAGTATTTT
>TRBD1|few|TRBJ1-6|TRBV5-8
CASRPTGGRSPLHF
TGTGCCAGCAGACCCACAGGGGGAAGGTCACCCCTCCACTTT
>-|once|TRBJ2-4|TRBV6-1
CASSEASQVAKNIQYF
TGTGCCAGCAGTGAAGCCTCCCAGGTAGCCAAAAACATTCAGTACTTC
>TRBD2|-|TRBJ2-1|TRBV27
CASSLGLAYEQFF
TGTGCCAGCAGTTTGGGACTAGCCTATGAGCAGTTCTTC
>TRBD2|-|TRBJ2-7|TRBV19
CASSWTSGYEQYF
TGTGCCAGTAGTTGGACTAGCGGCTACGAGCAGTACTTC
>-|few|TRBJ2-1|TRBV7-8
CASSPEAGGSSYNEQFF
TGTGCCAGCAGCCCTGAGGCCGGGGGTAGCTCCTACAATGAGCAGTTCTTC
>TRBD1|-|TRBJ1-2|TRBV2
CASRVEQGVGGYTF
TGTGCCAGCAGGGTTGAACAGGGGGTGGGAGGCTACACCTTC
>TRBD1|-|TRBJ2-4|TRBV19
CASSFGDREGIQYF
TGTGCCAGTAGTTTCGGGGACAGGGAGGGCATTCAGTACTTC
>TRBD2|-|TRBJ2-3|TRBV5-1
CASSSGVFTSGTDTQYF
TGCGCCAGCAGCTCTGGAGTTTTCACTAGCGGCACAGATACGCAGTATTTT
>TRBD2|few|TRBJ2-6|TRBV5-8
CASSLGYRGVNTPGANVLTF
TGTGCCAGCAGCTTGGGTTACCGGGGGGTAAATACCCCTGGGGCCAACGTCCTGACTTTC
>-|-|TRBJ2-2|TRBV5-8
CASSLAVGLLVTGELFF
TGTGCCAGCAGCTTGGCCGTCGGGTTACTGGTTACCGGGGAGCTGTTTTTT
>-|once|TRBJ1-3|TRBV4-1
CASSQEERAGNTIYF
TGCGCCAGCAGCCAAGAAGAGAGAGCAGGAAACACCATATATTTT
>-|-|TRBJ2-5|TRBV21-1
CASSTGTSGTYF
TGTGCCAGCAGCACCGGGACTAGCGGCACTTACTTC
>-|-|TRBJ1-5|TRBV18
CASSPLQQPGQPQHF
TGTGCCAGCTCCCCATTACAGCAGCCTGGGCAGCCCCAGCATTTT
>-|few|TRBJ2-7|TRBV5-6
CASSPGLGSEQYF
TGTGCCAGCAGCCCAGGTTTGGGTAGCGAGCAGTACTTC
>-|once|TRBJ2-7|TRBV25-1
CASSDNKGISGYEQYF
TGTGCCAGCAGTGACAACAAGGGGATTAGTGGCTACGAGCAGTACTTC
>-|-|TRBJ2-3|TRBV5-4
CASSSDQRRVTQYF
TGTGCCAGCAGCTCCGACCAAAGGAGGGTTACGCAGTATTTT
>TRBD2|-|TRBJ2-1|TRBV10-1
CASSEFGGRTADEQFF
TGCGCCAGCAGTGAGTTTGGCGGGAGGACGGCGGATGAGCAGTTCTTC
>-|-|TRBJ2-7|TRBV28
CASSPRDFSDSYEQYF
TGTGCCAGCAGTCCCCGGGACTTTTCTGATTCCTACGAGCAGTACTTC
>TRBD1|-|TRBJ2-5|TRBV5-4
CASSSTGGSPQYF
TGTGCCAGCAGCTCGACAGGGGGCTCGCCCCAGTACTTC
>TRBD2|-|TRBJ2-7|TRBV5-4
CASSATSGRVYEQYF
TGTGCCAGCAGCGCCACTAGCGGGAGGGTCTACGAGCAGTACTTC
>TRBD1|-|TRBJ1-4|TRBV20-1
CSASAGGNEKLFF
TGCAGTGCTAGTGCAGGGGGGAATGAAAAACTGTTTTTT
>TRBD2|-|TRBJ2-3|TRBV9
CASSPRVAGGTDTQYF
TGTGCCAGCAGCCCCCGTGTAGCGGGAGGCACAGATACGCAGTATTTT
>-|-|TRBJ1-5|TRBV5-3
CARSLWPRWQPQHF
TGTGCCAGAAGCTTGTGGCCCCGATGGCAGCCCCAGCATTTT
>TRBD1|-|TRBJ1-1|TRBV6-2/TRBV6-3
CASSLAGTENTEAFF
TGTGCCAGCAGTTTGGCCGGGACAGAAAACACTGAAGCTTTCTTT
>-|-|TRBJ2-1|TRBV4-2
CASSQDVSGSRGARYNEQFF
TGTGCCAGCAGCCAAGATGTTTCGGGTTCCCGCGGGGCGAGATACAATGAGCAGTTCTTC
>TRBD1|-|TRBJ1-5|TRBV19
CASRDRDNQPQHF
TGTGCCAGTCGGGACAGGGACAATCAGCCCCAGCATTTT